The 20 T cell receptor beta chains reported below all come from one sample, sequenced in a study of T cell changes during pregnancy in multiple sclerosis (dated by TCRdb to about 2019). Library preparation was by the immunoSEQ multiplex PCR assay. TCRdb's version of the immuneACCESS table is confined to in-frame rearrangements and falls short of the full clone set. An unresolved V gene accounts for under half of the shortfall where checked; the remainder is of unknown origin. Counted in this sample were 50,000 to 80,000 clones; around 90% of them appeared once. Approximately 5% of the sample is held by the ten biggest clonotypes. Sequencing used CD8+ T cells from peripheral blood mononuclear cells, obtained before pregnancy. The receptors derive from a female donor with multiple sclerosis, enrolled in a pregnancy study.

The chain combines TRBV11-2 with TRBJ1-1; D is ambiguous. This CDR3 spans 14 amino acids. Deletions cut 7 bases from V and 6 bases from J, with 18 bases between. CDR1 SGHAT and CDR2 FQNNGV come from the germline V gene. CDR3 sequence (DNA): TGTGCCAGCACCTTCGGAGGAGAGTACGCTGAAGCTTTCTTT. Its translation is CASTFGGEYAEAFF.

J is TRBJ2-5 and V is TRBV7-6, with D maybe TRBD1 (5 bases). The CDR3 has 13 residues. The V end was cut by 3 bases, the J end by 4 bases, with 9 bases between. Per the germline V gene, CDR1 is SGHVS and CDR2 is FNYEAQ. The CDR3 loop is CASSFWGGETQYF. In nucleotides, the CDR3 is TGTGCCAGCAGCTTTTGGGGCGGAGAGACCCAGTACTTC.

The chain recombines TRBV5-5 with TRBJ2-7; D possibly corresponds to TRBD2 (5 bases). The V gene lost 0 bases and the J gene lost 1 base, with 8 bases spanning the gap. This CDR3 has 14 amino acids. Germline V gene lookup returns CDR1 SGHKS and CDR2 YYEKEE (reference sequence). The CDR3 DNA sequence: TGTGCCAGCAGCTTGGCCGGGGAATCCTACGAGCAGTACTTC. Protein: CASSLAGESYEQYF.

This sequence joins TRBV4-1 and TRBJ2-7, with D perhaps TRBD1 (6 bases). In germline, CDR1 is MGHRA, CDR2 YSYEKL. The V end was cut by 3 bases, the J end by 5 bases, with 8 bases between. The length of the CDR3 is 12 residues. CDR3 bases: TGCGCCAGCAGCCATGCAGGGGACGAGCAGTACTTC. Translating gives CASSHAGDEQYF.

This sequence joins TRBV13 and TRBJ1-1; 7 nucleotides agree with TRBD1. The CDR3 extends over 16 amino acids. J was trimmed by 2 bases and V by 3 bases; bases with no gene match: 9. CDR1 is PRHDT and CDR2 is FYEKMQ in the germline V gene (reference sequence). The CDR3: CASSLGQGQTNTEAFF. For the CDR3, the DNA is TGTGCCAGCAGCTTGGGCCAGGGACAGACTAACACTGAAGCTTTCTTT.

V gene TRBV12-2 combines with J gene TRBJ2-4; the D segment call TRBD2 is taken from the table without a DNA check. TRBV12-2 is assigned pseudogene status. This CDR3 has 17 residues. CDR3 nucleotide sequence: TGTGCAAGTCGTTACACCTTCGGCGGGGAAGGCAAAAACATTCAGTACTTC. Translating gives CASRYTFGGEGKNIQYF.

V usage is TRBV9 and J usage is TRBJ1-1; possible D gene TRBD1, 6 bases. CDR3 length: 14 residues. Germline assignment: CDR1 SGDLS and CDR2 YYNGEE. V lost 3 bases and J 4 bases, leaving 13 bases between the germline ends. For the CDR3, the DNA is TGTGCCAGCAGCGAGACGGGGGGCGCCACTGAAGCTTTCTTT. It yields the protein CASSETGGATEAFF.

This chain connects TRBV30 to TRBJ2-4; 8 bases match TRBD1. V lost 1 base to trimming and J lost 9 bases; unmatched junction nucleotides: 5. Germline values: CDR1 GTSNPN, CDR2 SVGIG (reference sequence). The CDR3 spans 13 residues. In nucleotides, the CDR3 is TGTGCCTGGAGTGCGTCAGGGGGCGTCATTCAGTACTTC. Encoded protein: CAWSASGGVIQYF. Together with reference TRBV30 and TRBJ2-4, the CDR3 gives the full variable domain: SQTIHQWPATLVQPVGSPLSLECTVEGTSNPNLYWYRQAAGRGLQLLFYSVGIGQISSEVPQNLSASRPQDRQFILSSKKLLLSDSGFYLCAWSASGGVIQYFGAGTRLSVL.

The CDR3 sequence: CASGPTGWGGYTF. DNA for the CDR3: TGTGCTAGTGGTCCTACAGGGTGGGGTGGCTACACCTTC. The V and J genes are TRBV12-5 and TRBJ1-2; the D gene is possibly TRBD1 (6 bases). Trimming shortened V by 5 bases and J by 7 bases, and 14 bases separated the two germline ends. The CDR3 extends over 13 amino acids. Germline lookup yields CDR1 LGHNT and CDR2 FRNRAP. Filled out from reference TRBV12-5 and TRBJ1-2, the complete variable domain reads DARVTQTPRHKVTEMGQEVTMRCQPILGHNTVFWYRQTMMQGLELLAYFRNRAPLDDSGMPKDRFSAEMPDATLATLKIQPSEPRDSAVYFCASGPTGWGGYTFGSGTRLTVV.

The chain has TRBV30 and TRBJ2-1; 15 nucleotides line up with TRBD2. V was clipped by 6 bases and J by 5 bases; unmatched bases: 8. The germline V gene has CDR1 GTSNPN and CDR2 SVGIG (reference sequence). CDR3 size: 16 residues. CDR3 amino acids: CACRRTSGGANNEQFF. For the CDR3, the DNA is TGTGCCTGCCGACGGACTAGCGGGGGGGCTAACAATGAGCAGTTCTTC.

The chain employs TRBV6-5 and TRBJ1-1; no firm D call. Trimming stripped 4 bases from V and 2 bases from J, with 8 bases between. The CDR3 has 13 residues. Germline CDR1 MNHEY, CDR2 SVGAGI. DNA of the CDR3: TGTGCCAGCAGTTTTTCAGGCAACACTGAAGCTTTCTTT. It translates to CASSFSGNTEAFF.

V is TRBV5-5 and J is TRBJ2-5, with 9 bases fitting TRBD1. Germline V lookup: CDR1 SGHKS, CDR2 YYEKEE (reference sequence). The trim removed 0 bases at V and 0 bases at J, leaving 0 bases unmatched. CDR3 size: 15 residues. CDR3 residues: CASSLGQGDQETQYF. DNA for the CDR3: TGTGCCAGCAGCTTGGGACAGGGGGACCAAGAGACCCAGTACTTC.

V and J are TRBV7-9 and TRBJ2-7; TRBD1 matches at 11 bases. This CDR3 is 14 amino acids long. Germline V gives CDR1 SEHNR, CDR2 FQNEAQ (reference sequence). Germline trimming cut 3 bases from V and 6 bases from J; bases unmatched to any gene: 4. DNA of the CDR3: TGTGCCAGCAGCTTGGACAGGGGGCAGGCCGAGCAGTACTTC. Residues: CASSLDRGQAEQYF. Drawing the rest from reference TRBV7-9 and TRBJ2-7, the complete variable domain is DTGVSQNPRHKITKRGQNVTFRCDPISEHNRLYWYRQTLGQGPEFLTYFQNEAQLEKSRLLSDRFSAERPKGSFSTLEIQRTEQGDSAMYLCASSLDRGQAEQYFGPGTRLTVT.

This clone was picked up one time. The rearrangement uses TRBV27 and TRBJ2-1; D is ambiguous. V was shortened by 2 bases and J by 5 bases, with 10 bases between the two germline ends. Looked up from germline, CDR1 is MNHEY and CDR2 is SMNVEV (reference sequence). This CDR3 comprises 14 residues. The CDR3 DNA reads as TGTGCCAGCAGTTTAGTACTATATGACAATGAGCAGTTCTTC. Its protein product is CASSLVLYDNEQFF.

This sequence joins TRBV2 and TRBJ2-3, with D possibly matching TRBD1 (6 bases). The CDR3 runs to 15 residues. V lost 4 bases, J lost 2 bases, and 13 bases lay in between. In germline, CDR1 is SNHLY, CDR2 FYNNEI. The CDR3 nucleotides are TGTGCCAGCAGTGGGACGGACAGTTACACAGATACGCAGTATTTT. Translating it yields CASSGTDSYTDTQYF.

The chain employs TRBV5-3 and TRBJ2-1; TRBD1 is a possible D gene (6 bases). TRBV5-3 is sorted into the ORF group, with uncertain function. The V end lost 1 base, the J end lost 9 bases, and 17 bases lay between the germline ends. The CDR3 consists of 15 residues. The DNA of the CDR3 is TGTGCCAGAAGCTTGAGGGGGACGCAGGGTGGTGAGCAGTTCTTC. Translating gives CARSLRGTQGGEQFF.

This chain uses TRBV6-5 with TRBJ2-5; 9 bases are shared with TRBD2. V was clipped by 6 bases and J by 1 base; unmatched bases: 3. In germline, CDR1 is MNHEY, CDR2 SVGAGI. The CDR3 has 14 residues. The CDR3 DNA sequence: TGTGCCAGCAGCCAAGCGGGGGGCCAAGAGACCCAGTACTTC. It translates to CASSQAGGQETQYF.

The V call is TRBV30, the J call TRBJ2-7, with 9 positions matching TRBD1. The CDR3 runs 13 residues. After removal of 4 bases from V and 6 bases from J, the junction contained 7 bases not matched to a gene. Looked up from germline, CDR1 is GTSNPN and CDR2 is SVGIG (reference sequence). Here the CDR3 DNA reads TGTGCCTGGACCCCCGGGACAGGGAGCGAGCAGTACTTC. It is translated as CAWTPGTGSEQYF.

In this sample, this clone turned up once. The V call is TRBV5-6, the J call TRBJ1-3, with D unclear. The V gene lost 0 bases and the J gene lost 2 bases, with 6 bases spanning the gap. CDR1 and CDR2 (germline): SGHDT, YYEEEE. The CDR3 totals 14 residues. CDR3 region: CASSLAHTGNTIYF. The CDR3 DNA follows: TGTGCCAGCAGCTTGGCTCACACTGGAAACACCATATATTTT. The variable domain in full, with the rest retrieved from reference TRBV5-6 and TRBJ1-3, is DAGVTQSPTHLIKTRGQQVTLRCSPKSGHDTVSWYQQALGQGPQFIFQYYEEEERQRGNFPDRFSGHQFPNYSSELNVNALLLGDSALYLCASSLAHTGNTIYFGEGSWLTVV.

The chain carries TRBV15 and TRBJ1-6; 8 bases agree with TRBD1. V trimming: 3 bases; J trimming: 13 bases; junction bases outside the gene matches: 11. CDR1 and CDR2 from the germline V gene are LNHNV and YYDKDF (reference sequence). This CDR3 region has 15 residues. The CDR3 loop is CATSRDRALRSPLHF. CDR3 nucleotide sequence: TGTGCCACCAGCAGGGACAGGGCTCTTCGATCGCCCCTCCACTTT.